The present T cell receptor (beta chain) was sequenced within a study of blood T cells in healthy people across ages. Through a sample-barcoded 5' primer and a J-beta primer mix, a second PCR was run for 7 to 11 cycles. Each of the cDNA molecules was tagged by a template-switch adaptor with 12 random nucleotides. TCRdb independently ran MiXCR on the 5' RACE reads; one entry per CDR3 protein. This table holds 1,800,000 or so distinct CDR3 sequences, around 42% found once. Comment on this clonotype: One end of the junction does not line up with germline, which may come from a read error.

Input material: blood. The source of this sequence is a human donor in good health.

This CDR3 is CAGSLYGEKLFF. CDR3 sequence (DNA): TGTGCCGGCAGCTTATACGGAGAAAAACTGTTTTTT. The chain recombines TRBV7-2 with TRBJ1-4, with D hard to call. Germline CDR1 is SGHTA and CDR2 is FQGNSA. The CDR3 is made up of 12 amino acids.